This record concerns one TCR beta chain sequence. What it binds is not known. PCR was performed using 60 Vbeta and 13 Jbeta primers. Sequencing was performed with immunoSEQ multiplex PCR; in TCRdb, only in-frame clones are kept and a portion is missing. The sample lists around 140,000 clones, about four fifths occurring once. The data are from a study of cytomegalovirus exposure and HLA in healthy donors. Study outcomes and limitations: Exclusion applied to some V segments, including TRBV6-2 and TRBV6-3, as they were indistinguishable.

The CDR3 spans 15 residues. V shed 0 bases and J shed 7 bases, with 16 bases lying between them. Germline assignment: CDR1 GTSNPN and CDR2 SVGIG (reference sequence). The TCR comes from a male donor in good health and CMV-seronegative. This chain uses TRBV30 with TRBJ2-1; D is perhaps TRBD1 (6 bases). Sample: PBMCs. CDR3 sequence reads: CAWSVPGAGWNEQFF. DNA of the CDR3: TGTGCCTGGAGTGTACCAGGGGCAGGCTGGAATGAGCAGTTCTTC.